Sequencing of this TCR beta chain was carried out in a study of spatial heterogeneity in lung cancer. One entry per CDR3 protein, called by TCRdb with MiXCR from the 5' RACE reads. The sample lists about 82,000 distinct CDR3 sequences, roughly 13% seen once, with 4.6% in the top ten. Time point described: sample taken at primary tumor resection. Unsorted whole RNA samples from tumor, nontumor lung or frozen PBMC were sequenced. The CDR3 runs 20 residues. Germline V gene lookup returns CDR1 SNHLY and CDR2 FYNNEI. V lost 8 bases to trimming and J lost 4 bases; unmatched junction nucleotides: 25. There are a few counts of this clonotype.

The sequences come from PBMCs, collected at surgery. The receptor's source is a male donor with early-stage non-small cell lung cancer. The chain employs TRBV2 and TRBJ2-1, with TRBD2 matching 8 bases. CDR3 nucleotides: TGTGCCAGCGCGGGCTCTCCCTTCAGCGCGGGAGGAACGACTTACAATGAGCAGTTCTTC. This encodes CASAGSPFSAGGTTYNEQFF.